These T cell receptor beta chains were read from a single sample in a study of beta chain features in type 1 diabetes. The protocol was immunoSEQ multiplex PCR, while the TCRdb copy is restricted to in-frame clones and leaves out a portion. The sample includes hundreds of thousands of clones, about 71% of them seen just once. Sequenced input: naive CD4+ T cells from blood. All receptors derive from a young man in good health. CDR3s include the opening cysteine and the closing phenylalanine or tryptophan. D genes are given only for firm matches. Not every row has a clone size; where given, it reads once, few, many or a size class.

d_call j_call v_call clone_size cdr3_nt cdr3_aa
NA TRBJ2-3 TRBV13 NA TGTTGTGTGAGAGCCCCTAGCACAGATACGCAGTATTTT CCVRAPSTDTQYF
TRBD2 TRBJ2-1 TRBV7-2 NA TGTGCCAGCAGCTCCCGACTAGCGGGGAGGTTGGATGAGCAGTTCTTC CASSSRLAGRLDEQFF
TRBD2 TRBJ2-7 TRBV28 NA TGTGCCAGCAGTTTATGGGCTAGCGGGAGCATCGGCGAGCAGTACTTC CASSLWASGSIGEQYF
NA TRBJ2-1 TRBV30 few TGTGCCTGGAGACAGGGCGATGAGCAGTTCTTC CAWRQGDEQFF
NA TRBJ2-2 TRBV7-2 NA TGTGCCAGCACCTTGGGCACCGGGGAGCTGTTTTTT CASTLGTGELFF
NA TRBJ2-1 TRBV5-4 NA TGTGCCAGCAGCTTGGCGCCAGCCTCCTACAATGAGCAGTTCTTC CASSLAPASYNEQFF
NA TRBJ1-2 TRBV30 NA TGTGCCTGGAAGGATAGCGGGCACACAGGGAATGCGAATGGCTACACCTTC CAWKDSGHTGNANGYTF
TRBD2 TRBJ2-3 TRBV29-1 NA TGCAGCGTTGTTATCGTCGAGAGACTAGCGAGGGCAGATACGCAGTATTTT CSVVIVERLARADTQYF
NA TRBJ1-6 TRBV19 NA TGTGCCAGTAGTAGGCAGGAGAGTTCACCCCTCCACTTT CASSRQESSPLHF
NA TRBJ2-1 TRBV29-1 NA TGCAGCGTTGGCCCGGGGATGAATGAGCAGTTCTTC CSVGPGMNEQFF
NA TRBJ2-7 TRBV6-6 NA TGTGCCAGCAGCCTGGGTGGACTTCGTTACGAGCAGTACTTC CASSLGGLRYEQYF
NA TRBJ2-1 TRBV14 NA TGTGCCAGCAGCCAAGTACCGCCCGGGCAGTTCTTC CASSQVPPGQFF
TRBD2 TRBJ2-5 TRBV10-3 NA TGTGCCATCCGGGAGGTAGCGTTAGAGACCCAGTACTTC CAIREVALETQYF
TRBD1 TRBJ2-6 TRBV29-1 NA TGCAGCGCTTCAGGGGGCGCGCGGACTGGGGCCAACGTCCTGACTTTC CSASGGARTGANVLTF
NA TRBJ2-7 TRBV7-9 NA TGTGCCAGCAGCTATGGGGCTGAGCAGTACTTC CASSYGAEQYF
NA TRBJ1-4 TRBV30 NA TGTGCCTGGAGCCCGGGAAGAACTAATGAAAAACTGTTTTTT CAWSPGRTNEKLFF
NA TRBJ2-1 TRBV5-1 once TGCGCCAGCAGCTTGGTCGGCAGACCTCTCGATGAGCAGTTCTTC CASSLVGRPLDEQFF
NA TRBJ2-3 TRBV29-1 NA TGCAGCGTTGTCAGGGTGGAAGATACGCAGTATTTT CSVVRVEDTQYF
NA TRBJ2-3 TRBV6-6 NA TGTGCCAGCACCCTAAAGCGGGGACAGGCGACGCAGTATTTT CASTLKRGQATQYF
TRBD1 TRBJ1-5 TRBV30 few TGTGCCTGGAGCCACAGGGGAAATCAGCCCCAGCATTTT CAWSHRGNQPQHF
NA TRBJ1-2 TRBV30 NA TGTGCCTGGACGGGCAGGGGTAAGGATGGCTACACCTTC CAWTGRGKDGYTF
TRBD2 TRBJ2-7 TRBV30 NA TGTGCCTGGAGACCGGGGGGGTCCCACGAGCAGTACTTC CAWRPGGSHEQYF
NA TRBJ2-5 TRBV20-1 few TGCAGTGCTAGGGCCGGAGAGACCCAGTACTTC CSARAGETQYF
NA TRBJ2-1 TRBV19 NA TGTGCCAGTAGTATAGAGGGTCCCTCCTACAATGAGCAGTTCTTC CASSIEGPSYNEQFF
NA TRBJ2-4 TRBV5-1 few TGCGCCAGCAGCCTAACAGACAGGTCCAAAAACATTCAGTACTTC CASSLTDRSKNIQYF
NA TRBJ2-2 TRBV29-1 NA TGCAGCGTTCGAGCGGGTTCAACCGGGGAGCTGTTTTTT CSVRAGSTGELFF
NA TRBJ2-1 TRBV7-2 NA TGTGCCAGCAGAACCGTCGACAATGAGCAGTTCTTC CASRTVDNEQFF
NA TRBJ2-2 TRBV7-9 few TGTGCCAGCAGTGCACAGGGGAACACCGGGGAGCTGTTTTTT CASSAQGNTGELFF
NA TRBJ2-1 TRBV9 NA TGTGCCAGCAGCGTAGCGACTAGGGAACGGGGTGAGCAGTTCTTC CASSVATRERGEQFF
TRBD1 TRBJ2-5 TRBV7-9 NA TGTGCCAGCAGGGGACAGGGGGAAGAGACCCAGTACTTC CASRGQGEETQYF
NA TRBJ2-2 TRBV10-3 NA TGTGCCATCAGTGATGAACGGGACGGGGAGCTGTTTTTT CAISDERDGELFF
NA TRBJ2-3 TRBV7-9 NA TGTGCCAGCAGCTTAGGTAGCAGCACAGATACGCAGTATTTT CASSLGSSTDTQYF
TRBD2 TRBJ2-1 TRBV14 once TGTGCCAGCAGCCAAGTTGGTAGCGGGGGATACAATGAGCAGTTCTTC CASSQVGSGGYNEQFF
NA TRBJ2-7 TRBV29-1 few TGCAGCGCCTCTACAGGGCTGGGGTACGAGCAGTACTTC CSASTGLGYEQYF
NA TRBJ2-7 TRBV30 NA TGTGCCTGGAGGCGGGGACCCTACGAGCAGTACTTC CAWRRGPYEQYF
NA TRBJ2-5 TRBV11-2 NA TGTGCCAGCAGGGCAGGGAGAGAGACCCAGTACTTC CASRAGRETQYF
NA TRBJ2-1 TRBV4-1 NA TGCGCCAGCAGCCAGGTTAGCAATGAGCAGTTCTTC CASSQVSNEQFF
TRBD1 TRBJ1-2 TRBV27 NA TGTGCCAGCAGTTTATTCGGACAGGGGGATGGCTACACCTTC CASSLFGQGDGYTF
NA TRBJ2-1 TRBV7-9 NA TGTGCCAGCAGTCAGAACAATGAGCAGTTCTTC CASSQNNEQFF
NA TRBJ2-1 TRBV29-1 NA TGCAGCGTTATCATCTCGGCCTACAATGAGCAGTTCTTC CSVIISAYNEQFF
NA TRBJ2-1 TRBV7-9 NA TGTGCCAGCAGCTTAGCCTTGAGTCCTAAGGCGTACAATGAGCAGTTCTTC CASSLALSPKAYNEQFF
NA TRBJ1-1 TRBV30 NA TGTGCCTGGAGTTTCATGGGCCGTAACACTGAAGCTTTCTTT CAWSFMGRNTEAFF
TRBD2 TRBJ2-3 TRBV7-2 NA TGTGCCAGCAGCTTAGTGGGACTAGCGGGTGCAGATACGCAGTATTTT CASSLVGLAGADTQYF
TRBD1 TRBJ2-1 TRBV29-1 NA TGCAGCGTTGCCGGGACAGTATCCTACAATGAGCAGTTCTTC CSVAGTVSYNEQFF
NA TRBJ1-5 TRBV4-2 once TGTGCCAGCAGCCAAGATCGGGCAGGGGGCAATCAGCCCCAGCATTTT CASSQDRAGGNQPQHF
NA TRBJ2-2 TRBV30 NA TGTGCCTGGATACAGCTTTCAAGGCGGGAGCTGTTTTTT CAWIQLSRRELFF